The 6 T cell receptor beta chains in this list originate from one sample, sequenced in a study of blood T cells in healthy people across ages. Combining a sample-barcoded 5' primer with a J-beta primer mix, a second PCR ran for about 7 to 11 cycles. TCRdb reprocessed the 5' RACE reads with MiXCR, giving one entry per CDR3 protein. This sample yields roughly 800,000 distinct CDR3 sequences, of which 55% to 75% are seen a single time; 20% to 25% belongs to the top ten. Input material: blood. These receptors all stem from a man under 40 in good health.

CDR3 protein: CASSFQTSGGEPINEQFF. CDR3 DNA: TGTGCCAGCAGCTTCCAGACTAGCGGGGGGGAGCCTATCAATGAGCAGTTCTTC. This rearrangement joins TRBV5-6 to TRBJ2-1, with 14 bases that match TRBD2. CDR1 SGHDT and CDR2 YYEEEE come from the germline V gene. V shed 2 bases and J 6 bases; nucleotides not matched to a gene: 10. The CDR3 is 18 amino acids. Full variable domain (rest looked up from reference TRBV5-6 and TRBJ2-1): DAGVTQSPTHLIKTRGQQVTLRCSPKSGHDTVSWYQQALGQGPQFIFQYYEEEERQRGNFPDRFSGHQFPNYSSELNVNALLLGDSALYLCASSFQTSGGEPINEQFFGPGTRLTVL.

This clonotype was detected only a few times. V usage is TRBV3-1 and J usage is TRBJ2-5; D is perhaps TRBD1 or TRBD2 (5 bases each). The germline V gene has CDR1 LGHDT and CDR2 YNNKEL (reference sequence). The V end lost 3 bases, the J end lost 2 bases, and 13 bases lay between the germline ends. The length of the CDR3 is 15 residues. The CDR3: CASSHLREGQETQYF. CDR3 bases: TGTGCCAGCAGCCATCTCCGAGAGGGGCAAGAGACCCAGTACTTC.

The V and J genes are TRBV10-3 and TRBJ2-1, with a weak D call TRBD2 (5 bases). The CDR3 sequence is 14 residues long. Looked up from germline, CDR1 is ENHRY and CDR2 is SYGVKD. V was pared by 3 bases and J by 9 bases, with 15 bases between. The CDR3 DNA reads TGTGCCATCAGTGACGAGGGAAGGGCCTTTGAGCAGTTCTTC. Encoded protein: CAISDEGRAFEQFF.

This rearrangement joins TRBV7-9 to TRBJ2-4; either TRBD1 or TRBD2 may supply D (5 bases each). The J call may be mistaken, given a closer DNA end match to TRBJ2-7. Germline V gives CDR1 SEHNR, CDR2 FQNEAQ (reference sequence). CDR3 length: 13 amino acids. The chain's CDR3 is CASNRGTTYEQYF. DNA for the CDR3: TGTGCCAGCAACCGGGGCACCACCTACGAGCAGTACTTC.

This clonotype was detected a few times. This chain joins TRBV11-2 and TRBJ2-5; the match to TRBD1 covers 9 bases. The junction had 2 bases not matched to a gene; V was cut back by 6 bases and J by 3 bases. This CDR3 has 13 amino acids. Germline V CDR1 and CDR2: SGHAT, FQNNGV. In DNA form, the CDR3 reads TGTGCCAGCAGGAGGACAGGGGAAGAGACCCAGTACTTC. This encodes CASRRTGEETQYF.

The chain joins TRBV20-1 to TRBJ2-1; D is unresolved. Deletions cut 0 bases from V and 0 bases from J, with 12 bases between. Germline CDR1 is DFQATT and CDR2 is SNEGSKA (reference sequence). CDR3 length equals 16 residues. In DNA, the CDR3 is TGCAGTGCTAGAGAGGTGACACCATCCTCCTACAATGAGCAGTTCTTC. Translating it yields CSAREVTPSSYNEQFF.